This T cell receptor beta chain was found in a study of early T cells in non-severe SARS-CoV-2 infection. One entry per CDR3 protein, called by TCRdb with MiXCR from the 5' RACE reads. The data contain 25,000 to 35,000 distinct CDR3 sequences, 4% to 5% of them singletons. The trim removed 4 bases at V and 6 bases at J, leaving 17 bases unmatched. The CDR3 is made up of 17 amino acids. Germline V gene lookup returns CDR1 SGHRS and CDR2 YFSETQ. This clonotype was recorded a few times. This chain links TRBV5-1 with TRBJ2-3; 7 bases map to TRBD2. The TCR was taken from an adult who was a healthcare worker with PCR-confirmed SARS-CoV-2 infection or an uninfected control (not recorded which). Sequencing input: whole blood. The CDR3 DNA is TGCGCCAGCAGCACTAGGAGAAGCGGGGCCCCGGGGGATACGCAGTATTTT. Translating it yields CASSTRRSGAPGDTQYF. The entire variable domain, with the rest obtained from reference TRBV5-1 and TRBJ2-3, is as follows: KAGVTQTPRYLIKTRGQQVTLSCSPISGHRSVSWYQQTPGQGLQFLFEYFSETQRNKGNFPGRFSGRQFSNSRSEMNVSTLELGDSALYLCASSTRRSGAPGDTQYFGPGTRLTVL.